This T cell receptor (beta chain) was profiled in a study of regulatory T cells in long-lasting Graves disease. Investigators prepared the TCR beta libraries by applying iRepertoire HTBI primers and Arm-PCR of CDR3 regions. One entry per CDR3 protein, called by TCRdb with MiXCR from the multiplex PCR reads. The sample has about 430,000 distinct CDR3 sequences, 21% seen once. This clonotype has a count of ten or more. Time point in this sample: persistent/refractory GD, antithyroid drugs over 5 years with positive TRAb. PBMCs were the source of the RNA used for TCR sequencing. The clonotype originates from a female donor with Graves disease. Here the sequenced sample was peripheral blood mononuclear cells (PBMCs), taken when the disease was refractory, from a patient treated with antithyroid drugs.

CDR3 sequence reads: CATSRAGAEAFF. The CDR3 DNA sequence: TGTGCCACCAGCAGAGCAGGGGCTGAAGCTTTCTTT. The chain uses TRBV15 and TRBJ1-1; a weak D match, TRBD1 (6 bases). The V end was cut by 1 base, the J end by 6 bases, with 6 bases between. Germline values: CDR1 LNHNV, CDR2 YYDKDF (reference sequence). There are 12 residues in the CDR3.